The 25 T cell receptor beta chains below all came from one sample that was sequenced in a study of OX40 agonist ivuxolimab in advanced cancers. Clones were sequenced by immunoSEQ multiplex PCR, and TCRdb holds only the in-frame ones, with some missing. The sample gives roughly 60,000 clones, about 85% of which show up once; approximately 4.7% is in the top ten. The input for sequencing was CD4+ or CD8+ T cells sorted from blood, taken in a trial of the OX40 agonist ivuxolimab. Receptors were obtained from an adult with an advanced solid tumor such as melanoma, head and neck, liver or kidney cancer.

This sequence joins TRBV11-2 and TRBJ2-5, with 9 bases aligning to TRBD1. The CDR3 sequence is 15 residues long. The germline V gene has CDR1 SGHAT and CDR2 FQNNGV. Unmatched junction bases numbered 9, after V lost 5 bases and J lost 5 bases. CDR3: CASSPDPDRGETQYF. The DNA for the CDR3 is TGTGCCAGCAGCCCAGACCCGGACAGGGGTGAGACCCAGTACTTC.

The CDR3: CASSSYFYEQFF. The CDR3, as DNA: TGTGCCAGCAGCTCTTACTTCTATGAGCAGTTCTTC. The chain is built from TRBV7-2 and TRBJ2-1, with D hard to call. V was pared by 4 bases and J by 8 bases, with 9 bases between. The CDR3 spans 12 residues. Looked up from germline, CDR1 is SGHTA and CDR2 is FQGNSA. The complete variable domain, with remaining parts taken from reference TRBV7-2 and TRBJ2-1, reads GAGVSQSPSNKVTEKGKDVELRCDPISGHTALYWYRQSLGQGLEFLIYFQGNSAPDKSGLPSDRFSAERTGGSVSTLTIQRTQQEDSAVYLCASSSYFYEQFFGPGTRLTVL.

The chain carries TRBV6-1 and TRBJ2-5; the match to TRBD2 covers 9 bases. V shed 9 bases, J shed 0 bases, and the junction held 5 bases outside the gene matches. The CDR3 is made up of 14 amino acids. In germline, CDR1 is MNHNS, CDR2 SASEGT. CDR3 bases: TGTGCCAGTAGACTAGCGGAATACCAAGAGACCCAGTACTTC. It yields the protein CASRLAEYQETQYF.

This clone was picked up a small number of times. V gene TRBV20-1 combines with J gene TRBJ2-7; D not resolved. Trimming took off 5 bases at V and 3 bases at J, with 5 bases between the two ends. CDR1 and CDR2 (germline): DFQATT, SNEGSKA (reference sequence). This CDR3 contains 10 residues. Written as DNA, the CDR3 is TGCAGTGCTGGAAACTACGAGCAGTACTTC. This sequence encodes CSAGNYEQYF.

This CDR3 reads CASSEFELAGYNEQFF. DNA for the CDR3: TGTGCCAGCAGTGAATTCGAACTAGCGGGATACAATGAGCAGTTCTTC. V and J are TRBV2 and TRBJ2-1, with TRBD2 matching 10 bases. The length of the CDR3 is 16 residues. The germline V gene has CDR1 SNHLY and CDR2 FYNNEI. With 2 bases clipped from V and 4 bases from J, the junction kept 5 bases outside the gene matches.

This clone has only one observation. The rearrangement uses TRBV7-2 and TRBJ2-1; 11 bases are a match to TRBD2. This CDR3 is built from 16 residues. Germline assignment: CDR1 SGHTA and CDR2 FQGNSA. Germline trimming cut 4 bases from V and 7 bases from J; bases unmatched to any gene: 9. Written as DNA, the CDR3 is TGTGCCAGCAGCTCCCCTACTAGCGGGAGATGGAATGAGCAGTTCTTC. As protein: CASSSPTSGRWNEQFF.

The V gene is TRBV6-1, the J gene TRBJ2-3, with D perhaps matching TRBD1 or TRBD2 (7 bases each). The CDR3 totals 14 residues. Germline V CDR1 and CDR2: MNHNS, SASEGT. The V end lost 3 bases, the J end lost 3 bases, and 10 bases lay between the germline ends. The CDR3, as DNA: TGTGCCAGCAGTGATCAGGGGGGGACAGATACGCAGTATTTT. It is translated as CASSDQGGTDTQYF.

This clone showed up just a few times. The CDR3 DNA is TGTGCCAGCAGCGAGGACAGGAGCTTATACAATGAGCAGTTCTTC. As protein: CASSEDRSLYNEQFF. The gene calls are TRBV2 and TRBJ2-1; 7 bases map to TRBD1. Looked up from germline, CDR1 is SNHLY and CDR2 is FYNNEI. The CDR3 covers 15 residues. V lost 6 bases, J lost 4 bases, and 9 bases stayed unmatched. Combining the CDR3 with reference TRBV2 and TRBJ2-1 gives the whole variable domain EPEVTQTPSHQVTQMGQEVILRCVPISNHLYFYWYRQILGQKVEFLVSFYNNEISEKSEIFDDQFSVERPDGSNFTLKIRSTKLEDSAMYFCASSEDRSLYNEQFFGPGTRLTVL.

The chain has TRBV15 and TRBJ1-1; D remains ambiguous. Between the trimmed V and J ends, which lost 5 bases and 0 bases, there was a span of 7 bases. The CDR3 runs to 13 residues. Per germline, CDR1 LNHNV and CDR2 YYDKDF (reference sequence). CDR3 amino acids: CATSGAVNTEAFF. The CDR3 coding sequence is TGTGCCACCAGCGGTGCCGTGAACACTGAAGCTTTCTTT.

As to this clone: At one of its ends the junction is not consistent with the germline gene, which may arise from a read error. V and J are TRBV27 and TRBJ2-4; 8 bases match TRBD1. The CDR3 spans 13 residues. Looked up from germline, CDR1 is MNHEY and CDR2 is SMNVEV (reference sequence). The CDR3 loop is CASSSRIGQGQDF. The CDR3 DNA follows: TGTGCCAGCAGTTCCCGAATCGGACAGGGCCAGGACTTC.

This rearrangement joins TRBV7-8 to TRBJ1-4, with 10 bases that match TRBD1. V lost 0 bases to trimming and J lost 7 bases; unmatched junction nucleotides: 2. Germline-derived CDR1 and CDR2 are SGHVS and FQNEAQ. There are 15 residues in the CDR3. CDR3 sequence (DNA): TGTGCCAGCAGCTTAGCGGACAGGGGGAGTGAAAAACTGTTTTTT. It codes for CASSLADRGSEKLFF.

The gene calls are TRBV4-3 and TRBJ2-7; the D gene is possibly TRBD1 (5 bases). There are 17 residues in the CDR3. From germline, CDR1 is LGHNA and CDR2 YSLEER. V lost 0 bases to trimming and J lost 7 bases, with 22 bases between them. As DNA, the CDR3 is TGCGCCAGCAGCCAAGATCTCGCGGCAGGGCGCTCTGGGGAGCAGTACTTC. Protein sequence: CASSQDLAAGRSGEQYF.

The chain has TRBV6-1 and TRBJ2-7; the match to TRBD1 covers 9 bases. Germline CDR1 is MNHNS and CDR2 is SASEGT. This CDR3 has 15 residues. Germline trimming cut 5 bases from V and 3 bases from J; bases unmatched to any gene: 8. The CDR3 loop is CASSLRDRDYYEQYF. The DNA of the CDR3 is TGTGCCAGCAGTTTACGGGACAGGGACTACTACGAGCAGTACTTC.

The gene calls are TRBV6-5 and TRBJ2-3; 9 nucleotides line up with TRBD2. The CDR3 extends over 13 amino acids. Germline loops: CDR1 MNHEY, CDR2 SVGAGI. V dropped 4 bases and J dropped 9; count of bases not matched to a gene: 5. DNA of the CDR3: TGTGCCAGCAGTTCTAATAGCGGGAGCACGCAGTATTTT. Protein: CASSSNSGSTQYF.

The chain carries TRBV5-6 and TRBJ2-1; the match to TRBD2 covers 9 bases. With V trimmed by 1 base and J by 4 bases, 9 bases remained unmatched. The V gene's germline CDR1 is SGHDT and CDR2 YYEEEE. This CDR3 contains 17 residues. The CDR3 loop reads CASSLSWRSGRYNEQFF. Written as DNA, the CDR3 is TGTGCCAGCAGCTTGTCGTGGAGGAGCGGGAGGTACAATGAGCAGTTCTTC.

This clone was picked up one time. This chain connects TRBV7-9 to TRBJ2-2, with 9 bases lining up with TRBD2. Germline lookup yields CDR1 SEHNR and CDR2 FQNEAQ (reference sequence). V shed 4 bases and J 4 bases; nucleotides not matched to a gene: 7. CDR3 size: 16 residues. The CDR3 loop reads CASSSLLAGSTGELFF. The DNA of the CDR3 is TGTGCCAGCAGCTCCCTACTAGCGGGCTCCACCGGGGAGCTGTTTTTT.

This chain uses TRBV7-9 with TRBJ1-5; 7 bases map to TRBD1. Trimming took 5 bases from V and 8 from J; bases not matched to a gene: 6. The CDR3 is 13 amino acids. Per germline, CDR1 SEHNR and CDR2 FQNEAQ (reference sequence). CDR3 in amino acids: CASSAQGNEPQHF. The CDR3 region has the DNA TGTGCCAGCAGCGCACAGGGGAATGAGCCCCAGCATTTT.

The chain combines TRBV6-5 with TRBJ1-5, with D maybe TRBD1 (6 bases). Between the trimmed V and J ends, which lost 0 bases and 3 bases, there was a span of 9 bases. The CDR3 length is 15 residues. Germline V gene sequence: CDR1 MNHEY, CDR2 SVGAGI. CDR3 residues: CASSYSRGNNQPQHF. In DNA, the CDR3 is TGTGCCAGCAGTTACTCGAGGGGGAACAATCAGCCCCAGCATTTT.

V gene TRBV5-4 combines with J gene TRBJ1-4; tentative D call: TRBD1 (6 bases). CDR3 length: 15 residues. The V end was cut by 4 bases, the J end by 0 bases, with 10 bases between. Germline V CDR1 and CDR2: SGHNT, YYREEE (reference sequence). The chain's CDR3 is CASSVGTSTNEKLFF. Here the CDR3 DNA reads TGTGCCAGCAGCGTTGGGACATCAACTAATGAAAAACTGTTTTTT.

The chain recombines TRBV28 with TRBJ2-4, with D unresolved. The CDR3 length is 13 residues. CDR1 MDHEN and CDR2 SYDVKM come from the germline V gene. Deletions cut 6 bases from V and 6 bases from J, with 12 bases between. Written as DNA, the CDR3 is TGTGCCAGCAGACCCGGTGGGGTAAACATTCAGTACTTC. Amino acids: CASRPGGVNIQYF. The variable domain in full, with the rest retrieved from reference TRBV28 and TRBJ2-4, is DVKVTQSSRYLVKRTGEKVFLECVQDMDHENMFWYRQDPGLGLRLIYFSYDVKMKEKGDIPEGYSVSREKKERFSLILESASTNQTSMYLCASRPGGVNIQYFGAGTRLSVL.

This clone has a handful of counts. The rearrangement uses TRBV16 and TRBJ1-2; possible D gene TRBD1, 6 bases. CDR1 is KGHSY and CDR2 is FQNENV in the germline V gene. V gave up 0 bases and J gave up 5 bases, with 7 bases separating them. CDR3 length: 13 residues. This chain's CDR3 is CASSQSTGYGYTF. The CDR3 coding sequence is TGTGCCAGCAGCCAATCTACAGGGTATGGCTACACCTTC. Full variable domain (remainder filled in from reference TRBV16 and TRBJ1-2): GEEVAQTPKHLVRGEGQKAKLYCAPIKGHSYVFWYQQVLKNEFKFLISFQNENVFDETGMPKERFSAKCLPNSPCSLEIQATKLEDSAVYFCASSQSTGYGYTFGSGTRLTVV.

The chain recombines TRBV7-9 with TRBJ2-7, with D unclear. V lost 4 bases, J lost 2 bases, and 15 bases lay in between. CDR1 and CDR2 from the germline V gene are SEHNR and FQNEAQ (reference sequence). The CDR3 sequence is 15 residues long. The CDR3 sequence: CASSSTRGLAYEQYF. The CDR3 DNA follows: TGTGCCAGCAGCTCGACCCGAGGTCTGGCCTACGAGCAGTACTTC.

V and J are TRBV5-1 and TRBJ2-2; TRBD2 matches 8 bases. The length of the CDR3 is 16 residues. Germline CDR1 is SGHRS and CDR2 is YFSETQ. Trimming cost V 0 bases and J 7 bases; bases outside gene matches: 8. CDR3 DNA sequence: TGCGCCAGCAGCTTGGGCGCGGGAGGACGGGGCGGGGAGCTGTTTTTT. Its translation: CASSLGAGGRGGELFF.

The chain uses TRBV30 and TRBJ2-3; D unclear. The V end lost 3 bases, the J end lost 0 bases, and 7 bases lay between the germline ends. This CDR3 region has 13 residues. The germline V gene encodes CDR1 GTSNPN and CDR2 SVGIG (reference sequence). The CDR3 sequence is CAWSIASTDTQYF. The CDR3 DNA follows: TGTGCCTGGAGCATCGCTAGCACAGATACGCAGTATTTT.

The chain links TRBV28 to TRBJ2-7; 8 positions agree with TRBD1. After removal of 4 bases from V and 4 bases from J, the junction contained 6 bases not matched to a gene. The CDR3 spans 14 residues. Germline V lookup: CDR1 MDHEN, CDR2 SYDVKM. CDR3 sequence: CASSSPGGKYEQYF. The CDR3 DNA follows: TGTGCCAGCAGTTCGCCAGGGGGCAAGTACGAGCAGTACTTC.